A single TCR beta chain is shown here with its context. What it binds is not known. The sample is drawn from a study of cytomegalovirus exposure and HLA in healthy donors. Turning to the study itself: An earlier analysis identified 120 million or so unique TCR beta sequences in some 170 million T cells.

PCR amplification relied on 60 Vbeta primers (plus 13 Jbeta primers). Profiled with immunoSEQ multiplex PCR; TCRdb holds only in-frame clones, not every one. Of roughly 120,000 clones in the sample, around 79% were seen once. The study's findings and limits: Presence/absence analyses rested on an assumption that sequencing depth was roughly uniform across donors. A later analysis reported that several of the most significant clusters appeared to be linked to common viral pathogens, among them Epstein-Barr virus.

The CDR3 spans 13 residues. The V gene lost 3 bases and the J gene lost 9 bases, with 14 bases spanning the gap. Germline loops: CDR1 SGHNT, CDR2 YENEEA. This receptor was obtained from a middle-aged woman in good health and CMV-seronegative. This chain joins TRBV11-3 and TRBJ2-5, with D possibly matching TRBD1 (6 bases). The sample consisted of PBMCs. The CDR3 DNA sequence: TGTGCCAGCAGCTTGGGCCCACAGGGTGCCCAGTACTTC. It encodes CASSLGPQGAQYF.